A single sample is the source of the 30 T cell receptor beta chains below, sequenced in a study of memory CD4+ T cells and cytomegalovirus serostatus. Single viable CD3+CD4+CD8-CD45RO+ cells were sorted as the memory CD4+ T cells. Clones were read by immunoSEQ multiplex PCR, and TCRdb kept only the in-frame ones, dropping some. The sample has under 55,000 clones, around 80% seen once; the top ten hold about 0.7%. Sequenced input: memory CD4+ T cells from blood. The receptors derive from an adult in good health and CMV-seronegative.

In this sample, this clone turned up a few times. V gene TRBV4-1 combines with J gene TRBJ2-3; 12 bases match TRBD2. J lost 5 bases, V lost 1 base, and 4 bases had no gene match. The V gene's germline CDR1 is MGHRA and CDR2 YSYEKL. The CDR3 sequence is 16 residues long. The CDR3 reads CASSQGTSGKRDTQYF. The CDR3 DNA follows: TGCGCCAGCAGCCAAGGGACTAGCGGGAAAAGAGATACGCAGTATTTT.

This clone showed up just once. The chain links TRBV11-2 to TRBJ2-5, with D hard to call. This CDR3 region has 11 residues. Germline loops: CDR1 SGHAT, CDR2 FQNNGV. V dropped 4 bases and J dropped 5 bases, with 5 bases sitting between them. CDR3 DNA sequence: TGTGCCAGCAGCTCTCGGGAGACCCAGTACTTC. It codes for CASSSRETQYF. Together with reference TRBV11-2 and TRBJ2-5, the CDR3 gives the full variable domain: EAGVAQSPRYKIIEKRQSVAFWCNPISGHATLYWYQQILGQGPKLLIQFQNNGVVDDSQLPKDRFSAERLKGVDSTLKIQPAKLEDSAVYLCASSSRETQYFGPGTRLLVL.

The genes are TRBV10-3 and TRBJ2-5; 10 bases map to TRBD1. The CDR3 is 13 residues long. The ends lost 10 bases at V and 5 bases at J; junction bases unmatched: 7. Looked up from germline, CDR1 is ENHRY and CDR2 is SYGVKD. CDR3 nucleotide sequence: TGTGCCACCGGGACAGGGGCTGGTGAGACCCAGTACTTC. It specifies CATGTGAGETQYF.

This sequence joins TRBV11-2 and TRBJ2-5; D may be TRBD2 (5 bases). In germline, CDR1 is SGHAT, CDR2 FQNNGV. CDR3 length equals 15 residues. V dropped 6 bases and J dropped 5 bases, with 19 bases sitting between them. CDR3 sequence (DNA): TGTGCCAGCAGGTCTTTATCGGGGAGAGGGGAGACCCAGTACTTC. Amino acids: CASRSLSGRGETQYF.

The genes are TRBV25-1 and TRBJ2-3; D is undetermined. This CDR3 has 12 residues. Germline assignment: CDR1 MGHDK and CDR2 SYGVNS. The ends were cut back, 7 bases at V and 6 bases at J, with 11 bases in the middle. The CDR3 region is CASNQRADTQYF. In DNA form, the CDR3 reads TGTGCCAGCAATCAAAGGGCCGATACGCAGTATTTT. Filled out from reference TRBV25-1 and TRBJ2-3, the complete variable domain reads EADIYQTPRYLVIGTGKKITLECSQTMGHDKMYWYQQDPGMELHLIHYSYGVNSTEKGDLSSESTVSRIRTEHFPLTLESARPSHTSQYLCASNQRADTQYFGPGTRLTVL.

The genes are TRBV9 and TRBJ2-7; D is uncertain. The germline gives CDR1 SGDLS, CDR2 YYNGEE. The CDR3 runs 13 residues. V gave up 0 bases and J gave up 5 bases, with 9 bases separating them. The CDR3 coding sequence is TGTGCCAGCAGCGTAGGTGGGTACGACGAGCAGTACTTC. Amino acid sequence: CASSVGGYDEQYF.

At least ten counts were recorded for this clone. V and J are TRBV27 and TRBJ1-4; D is possibly TRBD1 (5 bases). V shed 5 bases and J shed 8 bases, with 15 bases lying between them. The CDR3 runs 14 residues. Germline V CDR1 and CDR2: MNHEY, SMNVEV (reference sequence). CDR3 sequence (DNA): TGTGCCAGCAGTCTCGGACTTGGGGGAGAAAAACTGTTTTTT. It specifies CASSLGLGGEKLFF.

This clone was detected only once. This rearrangement joins TRBV29-1 to TRBJ2-7; TRBD2 is a possible D gene (5 bases). With 6 bases removed from V and 4 bases from J, the gap between germline ends came to 7 bases. The CDR3 runs to 10 residues. Germline V gene lookup returns CDR1 SQVTM and CDR2 ANQGSEA. The CDR3 region is CSVDSYEQYF. In DNA form, the CDR3 reads TGCAGCGTGGACTCGTACGAGCAGTACTTC.

V usage is TRBV28 and J usage is TRBJ1-2; no clear D. The V end was cut by 5 bases, the J end by 8 bases, with 9 bases between. The CDR3 totals 11 residues. Germline CDR1 MDHEN, CDR2 SYDVKM. The DNA for the CDR3 is TGTGCCAGCAGTGGGCTGGGAGGCTACACCTTC. Protein: CASSGLGGYTF.

The V gene is TRBV30, the J gene TRBJ2-2; the match to TRBD2 covers 10 bases. The junction had 2 bases not matched to a gene; V was cut back by 4 bases and J by 3 bases. This CDR3 comprises 14 residues. Germline V gene data show CDR1 as GTSNPN and CDR2 as SVGIG (reference sequence). CDR3 DNA sequence: TGTGCCTGGAAGGGACTAGCGTACACCGGGGAGCTGTTTTTT. Translated, it gives CAWKGLAYTGELFF.

This clone was seen a few times. The gene calls are TRBV18 and TRBJ2-2; D unclear. CDR3 length equals 11 residues. Germline V gene lookup returns CDR1 KGHSH and CDR2 LQKENI. Trimming stripped 6 bases from V and 6 bases from J, with 5 bases between. CDR3 in DNA: TGTGCCAGCTCCTGGGCCGGGGAGCTGTTTTTT. Translating it yields CASSWAGELFF.

J is TRBJ1-1 and V is TRBV7-3; the D is unclear. V was cut by 5 bases and J by 1 base, with 8 bases left in between. This CDR3 has 13 residues. Per germline, CDR1 SGHTA and CDR2 FQGTGA. CDR3 in DNA: TGTGCCAGCAGCCTCCTACAGAACACTGAAGCTTTCTTT. Translation gives CASSLLQNTEAFF. Combining the CDR3 with reference TRBV7-3 and TRBJ1-1 gives the whole variable domain GAGVSQTPSNKVTEKGKYVELRCDPISGHTALYWYRQSLGQGPEFLIYFQGTGAADDSGLPNDRFFAVRPEGSVSTLKIQRTERGDSAVYLCASSLLQNTEAFFGQGTRLTVV.

The gene calls are TRBV2 and TRBJ2-5; either TRBD1 or TRBD2 may supply D (5 bases each). With 6 bases removed from V and 2 bases from J, the gap between germline ends came to 10 bases. The CDR3 sequence is 13 residues long. Looked up from germline, CDR1 is SNHLY and CDR2 is FYNNEI. The chain's CDR3 is CASRGDEQETQYF. In nucleotides, the CDR3 is TGTGCCAGCAGGGGGGATGAGCAAGAGACCCAGTACTTC.

This chain joins TRBV6-1 and TRBJ1-5; no clear D. This CDR3 spans 13 amino acids. In germline, CDR1 is MNHNS, CDR2 SASEGT. V was clipped by 5 bases and J by 5 bases, with 10 bases between them. CDR3 protein: CASSRERDQPQHF. The CDR3 DNA is TGTGCCAGCAGTAGGGAGCGGGATCAGCCCCAGCATTTT.

The chain combines TRBV5-6 with TRBJ2-3, with 7 bases that match TRBD1. The CDR3 loop spans 15 amino acids. In germline, CDR1 is SGHDT, CDR2 YYEEEE. V lost 0 bases to trimming and J lost 1 base; unmatched junction nucleotides: 2. DNA of the CDR3: TGTGCCAGCAGCTTGGCCGGACAGGGCACAGATACGCAGTATTTT. Its translation: CASSLAGQGTDTQYF.

This clone has only one observation. This chain connects TRBV14 to TRBJ1-1; D unresolved. The CDR3 runs 13 residues. Trimming pared 3 bases from V and 4 bases from J, leaving 9 bases between. Germline loops: CDR1 SGHDN, CDR2 FVKESK. The CDR3 reads CASSHRVSTEAFF. CDR3 DNA: TGTGCCAGCAGCCACCGGGTAAGCACTGAAGCTTTCTTT.

This chain connects TRBV7-9 to TRBJ1-2; 8 nucleotides agree with TRBD1. The germline V gene encodes CDR1 SEHNR and CDR2 FQNEAQ (reference sequence). There are 14 residues in the CDR3. J gave up 7 bases and V 4 bases, and 8 bases lay outside the gene matches. The CDR3 coding sequence is TGTGCCAGCAGCTCTAGCCAGGGGGCGGGTGGCTACACCTTC. This encodes CASSSSQGAGGYTF.

The V gene is TRBV30, the J gene TRBJ2-7, with 12 bases identical to TRBD1. Germline CDR1 and CDR2: GTSNPN and SVGIG (reference sequence). The CDR3 loop spans 14 amino acids. The V gene end was trimmed by 5 bases and the J gene end by 7 bases; junction bases not matched to a gene: 9. The CDR3 coding sequence is TGTGCCTGGGAACGGGGACAGGGGGCGGGGGAGCAGTACTTC. The encoded protein is CAWERGQGAGEQYF.

The V call is TRBV5-6, the J call TRBJ2-5; D gene ambiguous. V was trimmed by 2 bases and J by 3 bases, leaving 11 bases between them. The CDR3 consists of 14 residues. The germline V gene encodes CDR1 SGHDT and CDR2 YYEEEE. CDR3 sequence reads: CASSLRFRKETQYF. The CDR3 DNA reads as TGTGCCAGCAGCTTACGCTTCCGTAAAGAGACCCAGTACTTC.

V usage is TRBV6-5 and J usage is TRBJ1-6; no reliable D call. V was cut by 4 bases and J by 7 bases, with 5 bases left in between. This CDR3 contains 12 residues. Germline V gene data show CDR1 as MNHEY and CDR2 as SVGAGI. In DNA, the CDR3 is TGTGCCAGCAGTTCCCCAAATTCACCCCTCCACTTT. It codes for CASSSPNSPLHF.

The chain employs TRBV6-4 and TRBJ2-1, with D possibly being TRBD2 (5 bases). Trimming left V 5 bases short and J 0 bases short, with 8 bases between. Germline V gives CDR1 MRHNA, CDR2 SNTAGT. CDR3 length: 14 amino acids. The DNA for the CDR3 is TGTGCCAGCAGTAACGGGAACTCCTACAATGAGCAGTTCTTC. Translating gives CASSNGNSYNEQFF.

This chain connects TRBV6-1 to TRBJ2-5; D is undetermined. This CDR3 is built from 14 residues. Trimming pared 4 bases from V and 2 bases from J, leaving 11 bases between. Germline assignment: CDR1 MNHNS and CDR2 SASEGT. CDR3 DNA sequence: TGTGCCAGCAGTGTCCAGAGGAATCAAGAGACCCAGTACTTC. This sequence encodes CASSVQRNQETQYF.

The chain has TRBV10-3 and TRBJ1-2, with a possible D match to TRBD1 (6 bases). The V and J ends lost 6 bases and 1 base respectively, with 15 bases between them. Germline assignment: CDR1 ENHRY and CDR2 SYGVKD. The CDR3 covers 15 residues. CDR3 loop: CAIRQGMRHNYGYTF. The CDR3 DNA reads TGTGCCATCAGGCAGGGGATGCGTCATAACTATGGCTACACCTTC.

The rearrangement uses TRBV25-1 and TRBJ1-3; D remains unclear. Trimming left V 3 bases short and J 1 base short, with 10 bases between. Germline CDR1 and CDR2: MGHDK and SYGVNS. This CDR3 is built from 15 residues. The CDR3 DNA reads as TGTGCCAGCAGTGACCCGGCTCCGTCTGGAAACACCATATATTTT. Amino acids: CASSDPAPSGNTIYF.

The chain has TRBV27 and TRBJ2-3; D is ambiguous. Germline loops: CDR1 MNHEY, CDR2 SMNVEV (reference sequence). Trimming removed 4 bases from V and 6 bases from J, with 5 bases in between. The CDR3 spans 11 residues. This CDR3 is CASSYWDTQYF. In nucleotides, the CDR3 is TGTGCCAGCAGTTACTGGGATACGCAGTATTTT.

The V call is TRBV28, the J call TRBJ2-5, with 13 positions matching TRBD2. The trim removed 5 bases at V and 5 bases at J, leaving 11 bases unmatched. This CDR3 has 17 amino acids. Looked up from germline, CDR1 is MDHEN and CDR2 is SYDVKM. CDR3 nucleotide sequence: TGTGCCAGCAGTGAACGACTAGCGGGAGGAAGCCGGGAGACCCAGTACTTC. It translates to CASSERLAGGSRETQYF.

The chain uses TRBV9 and TRBJ2-7; the D gene could be TRBD1 or TRBD2 (5 bases each). The CDR3 is 14 residues long. The V end was cut by 0 bases, the J end by 1 base, with 8 bases between. Per the germline V gene, CDR1 is SGDLS and CDR2 is YYNGEE. The CDR3 loop reads CASSVDGASYEQYF. CDR3 coding DNA: TGTGCCAGCAGCGTAGACGGGGCTTCCTACGAGCAGTACTTC.

The chain recombines TRBV7-9 with TRBJ1-1; D might be TRBD1 (6 bases). This CDR3 spans 14 amino acids. V was cut by 1 base and J by 4 bases, with 10 bases left in between. The germline V gene has CDR1 SEHNR and CDR2 FQNEAQ (reference sequence). The CDR3 is CASSLEGGGTEAFF. In DNA, the CDR3 is TGTGCCAGCAGCTTAGAGGGGGGCGGCACTGAAGCTTTCTTT. The full variable domain, its missing parts supplied by reference TRBV7-9 and TRBJ1-1, is DTGVSQNPRHKITKRGQNVTFRCDPISEHNRLYWYRQTLGQGPEFLTYFQNEAQLEKSRLLSDRFSAERPKGSFSTLEIQRTEQGDSAMYLCASSLEGGGTEAFFGQGTRLTVV.

The chain carries TRBV7-2 and TRBJ2-7; TRBD1 matches at 7 bases. The CDR3 is 16 residues long. Germline V lookup: CDR1 SGHTA, CDR2 FQGNSA. Trimming at V came to 5 bases and at J to 7 bases, leaving 17 bases not matched to a gene. The CDR3 here is CASSPSPFTGAVEQYF. DNA for the CDR3: TGTGCCAGCAGCCCAAGCCCATTCACAGGGGCCGTGGAGCAGTACTTC. The variable domain in full, completed from reference TRBV7-2 and TRBJ2-7, reads GAGVSQSPSNKVTEKGKDVELRCDPISGHTALYWYRQSLGQGLEFLIYFQGNSAPDKSGLPSDRFSAERTGGSVSTLTIQRTQQEDSAVYLCASSPSPFTGAVEQYFGPGTRLTVT.

The chain joins TRBV29-1 to TRBJ1-1; no reliable D call. Germline V gene lookup returns CDR1 SQVTM and CDR2 ANQGSEA. The CDR3 sequence is 12 residues long. Deletions cut 6 bases from V and 1 base from J, with 9 bases between. CDR3 nucleotide sequence: TGCAGCGTCGGGTCAGGGAACACTGAAGCTTTCTTT. It encodes CSVGSGNTEAFF. Variable domain in full (rest from reference TRBV29-1 and TRBJ1-1): SAVISQKPSRDICQRGTSLTIQCQVDSQVTMMFWYRQQPGQSLTLIATANQGSEATYESGFVIDKFPISRPNLTFSTLTVSNMSPEDSSIYLCSVGSGNTEAFFGQGTRLTVV.